Listed here are 23 T cell receptor beta chains from one sample, sequenced in a study of blood T cell repertoires in COVID-19. Using immunoSEQ multiplex PCR, the repertoire was profiled, and TCRdb retains in-frame clones only, with some absent. The sample shows roughly 40,000 clones, 88% of them seen only once. The sequenced material came from peripheral blood. These receptors came from a woman aged 70 to 79 with acute or convalescent COVID-19.

The chain carries TRBV19 and TRBJ2-3; possibly TRBD2 for D (6 bases). The CDR3 spans 14 residues. Trimming shortened V by 6 bases and J by 2 bases, and 12 bases separated the two germline ends. Per germline, CDR1 LNHDA and CDR2 SQIVND (reference sequence). In nucleotides, the CDR3 is TGTGCCAGTAGCAGTAAGCGGGCCACAGATACGCAGTATTTT. Translating it yields CASSSKRATDTQYF.

Details on this clone: This specimen includes other DNA sequences encoding the same CDR3. The gene calls are TRBV15 and TRBJ2-6; D remains ambiguous. Germline-derived CDR1 and CDR2 are LNHNV and YYDKDF (reference sequence). V shed 5 bases and J shed 4 bases, with 6 bases lying between them. This CDR3 is built from 13 residues. The CDR3: CATSSAGANVLTF. DNA for the CDR3: TGTGCCACCAGCTCCGCGGGGGCCAACGTCCTGACTTTC. Full variable domain (outside the CDR3, taken from reference TRBV15 and TRBJ2-6): DAMVIQNPRYQVTQFGKPVTLSCSQTLNHNVMYWYQQKSSQAPKLLFHYYDKDFNNEADTPDNFQSRRPNTSFCFLDIRSPGLGDTAMYLCATSSAGANVLTFGAGSRLTVL.

The chain uses TRBV6-6 and TRBJ1-4, with D perhaps matching TRBD1 (6 bases). Trimming removed 6 bases from V and 3 bases from J, with 17 bases in between. The germline CDR1 and CDR2 sequences are MNHNY and SVGAGI (reference sequence). This CDR3 contains 16 residues. The CDR3 DNA sequence: TGTGCCAGCAGAAGACAGGTTACCACTCCTAATGAAAAACTGTTTTTT. Translating gives CASRRQVTTPNEKLFF.

The chain carries TRBV7-9 and TRBJ2-1; 8 bases fit TRBD2. The CDR3 runs to 15 residues. V gave up 5 bases and J gave up 4 bases; unmatched junction bases: 7. Germline CDR1 and CDR2: SEHNR and FQNEAQ (reference sequence). CDR3 sequence (DNA): TGTGCCAGCAGCCCTCCCAGCGGGAGTTACAATGAGCAGTTCTTC. This sequence encodes CASSPPSGSYNEQFF.

This clone was counted once. V usage is TRBV27 and J usage is TRBJ2-3; 9 bases line up with TRBD2. The CDR3 is 15 amino acids. Germline trimming cut 2 bases from V and 2 bases from J; bases unmatched to any gene: 2. CDR1 is MNHEY, CDR2 SMNVEV, per germline (reference sequence). CDR3 amino acids: CASSLLAGNTDTQYF. CDR3 sequence (DNA): TGTGCCAGCAGTTTACTAGCGGGAAACACAGATACGCAGTATTTT.

The V gene is TRBV6-5, the J gene TRBJ1-2, with TRBD1 matching over 10 bases. Germline V gives CDR1 MNHEY, CDR2 SVGAGI. V was pared by 6 bases and J by 8 bases, with 6 bases of the junction left unmatched. This CDR3 has 13 residues. CDR3: CASRRQGAKGYTF. DNA of the CDR3: TGTGCCAGCAGACGACAGGGGGCGAAAGGCTACACCTTC.

This sequence joins TRBV19 and TRBJ1-2; 10 bases agree with TRBD1. Trimming took 7 bases from V and 6 from J; bases not matched to a gene: 5. CDR1 and CDR2 (germline): LNHDA, SQIVND (reference sequence). There are 13 residues in the CDR3. The CDR3 loop is CASIRQGANGYTF. The DNA of the CDR3 is TGTGCCAGTATTCGACAGGGGGCGAATGGCTACACCTTC.

This chain connects TRBV20-1 to TRBJ1-2; no clear D gene. Germline V CDR1 and CDR2: DFQATT, SNEGSKA (reference sequence). Trimming stripped 3 bases from V and 3 bases from J, with 11 bases between. CDR3 length: 13 residues. CDR3 DNA sequence: TGCAGTGCTAGTAGTGAACTATACTATGGCTACACCTTC. Its translation: CSASSELYYGYTF.

V usage is TRBV14 and J usage is TRBJ1-6; no clear D. The CDR3 is 15 amino acids. V was shortened by 4 bases and J by 6 bases, with 13 bases between the two germline ends. The germline V gene encodes CDR1 SGHDN and CDR2 FVKESK. CDR3 DNA sequence: TGTGCCAGCAGCCCCTCAGGCGTACCTAATTCACCCCTCCACTTT. It codes for CASSPSGVPNSPLHF.

The rearrangement uses TRBV11-3 and TRBJ2-3, with D maybe TRBD1 (6 bases). V gave up 2 bases and J gave up 2 bases, with 11 bases separating them. CDR1 and CDR2 (germline): SGHNT, YENEEA. This CDR3 is 15 amino acids long. Here the CDR3 reads CASSLMDRLTDTQYF. The CDR3 coding sequence is TGTGCCAGCAGCTTAATGGACAGACTCACAGATACGCAGTATTTT. Drawing the rest from reference TRBV11-3 and TRBJ2-3, the complete variable domain is EAGVVQSPRYKIIEKKQPVAFWCNPISGHNTLYWYLQNLGQGPELLIRYENEEAVDDSQLPKDRFSAERLKGVDSTLKIQPAELGDSAVYLCASSLMDRLTDTQYFGPGTRLTVL.

This CDR3 reads CASSYSSPQHF. CDR3 DNA sequence: TGTGCCAGCAGTTACTCCTCGCCCCAGCATTTT. The V gene is TRBV6-5, the J gene TRBJ1-5; D not resolved. CDR1 MNHEY and CDR2 SVGAGI come from the germline V gene. The CDR3 is made up of 11 amino acids. Trimming pared 0 bases from V and 9 bases from J, leaving 3 bases between.

The chain uses TRBV19 and TRBJ1-1, with D tentatively TRBD1 (5 bases). The V gene's germline CDR1 is LNHDA and CDR2 SQIVND (reference sequence). This CDR3 contains 12 residues. V was shortened by 5 bases and J by 10 bases, with 14 bases between the two germline ends. The DNA for the CDR3 is TGTGCCAGTAGTGCTCAGGGTTTTGGAGCTTTCTTT. Its protein is CASSAQGFGAFF.

The chain uses TRBV11-2 and TRBJ2-1; D unresolved. Trimming removed 5 bases at V and 5 bases at J, with 13 bases between. The CDR3 covers 14 residues. Germline values: CDR1 SGHAT, CDR2 FQNNGV. The CDR3 protein is CASSPQVWDNEQFF. In DNA form, the CDR3 reads TGTGCCAGCAGCCCCCAGGTTTGGGACAATGAGCAGTTCTTC.

The sample holds one count of this clone. This rearrangement joins TRBV9 to TRBJ1-3; D gene unclear. Trimming stripped 3 bases from V and 8 bases from J, with 15 bases between. The length of the CDR3 is 14 residues. Germline CDR1 and CDR2: SGDLS and YYNGEE. The CDR3 is CASSATGSRDTIYF. DNA of the CDR3: TGTGCCAGCAGCGCCACCGGGAGTCGGGACACCATATATTTT.

The chain joins TRBV6-2 or TRBV6-3 to TRBJ2-7; 9 nucleotides line up with TRBD1. The junction had 12 bases not matched to a gene; V was cut back by 6 bases and J by 6 bases. The CDR3 runs to 15 residues. Germline-derived CDR1 and CDR2 are MNHEY and SVGEGT. The CDR3, as DNA: TGTGCCAGCAGCACCCCCGGACAGGGGTTTGGCGAGCAGTACGTC. Amino acid sequence: CASSTPGQGFGEQYV.

J is TRBJ2-7 and V is TRBV27; TRBD1 matches 7 bases. Germline CDR1 and CDR2: MNHEY and SMNVEV (reference sequence). The CDR3 has 13 amino acids. The trim removed 4 bases at V and 6 bases at J, leaving 6 bases unmatched. CDR3 loop: CASSSTYRGEQYV. CDR3 DNA sequence: TGTGCCAGCAGTTCAACATACAGGGGCGAGCAGTACGTC.

This clone was detected only a few times. The V call is TRBV19, the J call TRBJ1-2; TRBD1 aligns across 7 bases. The CDR3 has 15 amino acids. The trim removed 6 bases at V and 4 bases at J, leaving 11 bases unmatched. Germline CDR1 LNHDA, CDR2 SQIVND (reference sequence). The CDR3 is CASSPWGTEPYGYTF. The CDR3 DNA follows: TGTGCCAGTAGCCCCTGGGGGACAGAGCCCTATGGCTACACCTTC.

The chain is built from TRBV3-1 (or the pseudogene TRBV3-2) and TRBJ1-4, with D possibly matching TRBD1 (6 bases). The V and J ends lost 6 bases and 5 bases respectively, with 10 bases between them. The CDR3 length is 13 residues. The V gene's germline CDR1 is LGHDT and CDR2 YNNKEL (reference sequence). In nucleotides, the CDR3 is TGTGCCAGCAGACAGGGAAACAATGAAAAACTGTTTTTT. Amino acids: CASRQGNNEKLFF.

The CDR3 DNA reads TGTGCCAGCAGCAACCGGGACAGGAGCACCGGGGAGCTGTTTTTT. Translating it yields CASSNRDRSTGELFF. This sequence joins TRBV7-6 and TRBJ2-2; 8 bases fit TRBD1. Germline V gene data show CDR1 as SGHVS and CDR2 as FNYEAQ. The junction had 6 bases not matched to a gene; V was cut back by 5 bases and J by 4 bases. The CDR3 covers 15 residues.

This clone was observed a single time. This chain links TRBV19 with TRBJ1-1; possibly TRBD1 for D (6 bases). The CDR3 contains 14 residues. With 5 bases removed from V and 5 bases from J, the gap between germline ends came to 15 bases. Germline assignment: CDR1 LNHDA and CDR2 SQIVND (reference sequence). The CDR3 coding sequence is TGTGCCAGTAGTGCCTCAGGGGTGCGGACTGAAGCTTTCTTT. Protein product: CASSASGVRTEAFF.

This chain connects TRBV7-6 to TRBJ1-5; TRBD1 agrees at 9 bases. The CDR3 loop spans 14 amino acids. Germline V gene lookup returns CDR1 SGHVS and CDR2 FNYEAQ. Trimming at V came to 6 bases and at J to 6 bases, leaving 6 bases not matched to a gene. The CDR3 reads CASRRQGGGQPQHF. DNA of the CDR3: TGTGCCAGCAGGAGACAGGGGGGAGGTCAGCCCCAGCATTTT. The full variable domain, with the rest looked up from reference TRBV7-6 and TRBJ1-5, is GAGVSQSPRYKVTKRGQDVALRCDPISGHVSLYWYRQALGQGPEFLTYFNYEAQQDKSGLPNDRFSAERPEGSISTLTIQRTEQRDSAMYRCASRRQGGGQPQHFGDGTRLSIL.

This sequence joins TRBV10-1 and TRBJ1-2; 12 bases are a match to TRBD1. The CDR3 loop spans 13 amino acids. Germline-derived CDR1 and CDR2 are WNHNN and SYGVQD (reference sequence). V shed 6 bases, J shed 10 bases, and the junction held 6 bases outside the gene matches. The CDR3 DNA follows: TGCGCCAGCAGCTCCGGGACAGGGGGCTCCTACACCTTC. Its translation: CASSSGTGGSYTF.

This clone was seen a single time. The chain carries TRBV5-1 and TRBJ2-1; D is unresolved. This CDR3 is built from 16 residues. Germline CDR1 and CDR2: SGHRS and YFSETQ. The V and J ends lost 3 bases and 5 bases respectively, with 18 bases between them. The DNA of the CDR3 is TGCGCCAGCAGCTCCGGAGCCAAGATAAGCGACAATGAGCAGTTCTTC. It encodes CASSSGAKISDNEQFF.